Listed below are T cell receptor beta chains from one sample, sequenced in a study of yellow fever vaccine responses in identical twins. TCRdb itself ran the RT-PCR reads through MiXCR, one entry per CDR3 protein. The data contain some 4,600 distinct CDR3 sequences, roughly 85% of them singletons. Material: T cells from blood (PBMCs), unsorted or a sorted subset (not recorded which), obtained before or after yellow fever vaccination (not recorded which). The receptors come from a woman aged 18 to 35 who received the yellow fever vaccine. Each CDR3 is given with its conserved first and last residue. The D gene is left open where the match is weak. Rows may omit the clone size; those that give it use once, few, many or a size class.

D: TRBD2
J: TRBJ2-3
V: TRBV11-1
size: NA
length: 17
DNA: TGTGCCAGCAGCCCACGGACTAGCGGCCCTAGCACAGATACGCAGTATTTT
CDR3: CASSPRTSGPSTDTQYF

D: NA
J: TRBJ2-7
V: TRBV13
size: NA
length: 13
DNA: TGTGCCACCAGTTTGGGCAGGGGTTACGAGCAGTACTTC
CDR3: CATSLGRGYEQYF

D: NA
J: TRBJ2-3
V: TRBV9
size: NA
length: 15
DNA: TGTGCCAGCAGCGTAGCAGGAGATTTCGTCGATACGCAGTATTTT
CDR3: CASSVAGDFVDTQYF

D: TRBD2
J: TRBJ2-3
V: TRBV7-9
size: NA
length: 16
DNA: TGTGCCAGCAGCTCCCGGGCTAGCGGGAGGACAGATACGCAGTATTTT
CDR3: CASSSRASGRTDTQYF

D: TRBD1
J: TRBJ2-1
V: TRBV13
size: NA
length: 12
DNA: TGTGCCAGAACGGACAGGGCCAATGAGCAGTTCTTC
CDR3: CARTDRANEQFF

D: NA
J: TRBJ2-7
V: TRBV11-3
size: NA
length: 13
DNA: TGTGCCAGCAGCTTAGCTATTTCCTACGAGCAGTACTTC
CDR3: CASSLAISYEQYF

D: TRBD2
J: TRBJ2-1
V: TRBV13
size: few
length: 13
DNA: TGTGCCAGCAGCTCCGGGGGGTACAGTGAGCAGTTCTTC
CDR3: CASSSGGYSEQFF

D: NA
J: TRBJ2-1
V: TRBV11-2
size: NA
length: 14
DNA: TGTGCCAGCAGCTTAGTGGGGCCTAACAATGAGCAGTTCTTC
CDR3: CASSLVGPNNEQFF

D: NA
J: TRBJ2-1
V: TRBV29-1
size: once
length: 14
DNA: TGCAGCGTTGAAGAGGGGGGTTGGGGGAATGAGCAGTTCTTC
CDR3: CSVEEGGWGNEQFF

D: NA
J: TRBJ2-2
V: TRBV2
size: once
length: 11
DNA: TGTGCCAGCAGTGATTACGGGGAGCTGTTTTTT
CDR3: CASSDYGELFF

D: NA
J: TRBJ1-1
V: TRBV10-1
size: few
length: 15
DNA: TGCGCCAGCAGTGGGTCGGGGACGGCGAACACTGAAGCTTTCTTT
CDR3: CASSGSGTANTEAFF

D: TRBD1
J: TRBJ1-2
V: TRBV4-3
size: NA
length: 15
DNA: TGCGCCAGCAGCCCCGAGACAGGGGGCAACTATGGCTACACCTTC
CDR3: CASSPETGGNYGYTF

D: NA
J: TRBJ2-1
V: TRBV29-1
size: NA
length: 14
DNA: TGCAGCGTTGGGTATCGAGGAGGGTCCGGTGAGCAGTTCTTC
CDR3: CSVGYRGGSGEQFF

D: NA
J: TRBJ2-7
V: TRBV11-3
size: NA
length: 16
DNA: TGTGCCAGCAGCCTCCTTGAGACATCCGGCTCCTACGAGCAGTACTTC
CDR3: CASSLLETSGSYEQYF

D: NA
J: TRBJ2-2
V: TRBV11-1
size: few
length: 12
DNA: TGTGCCAGCAGCTTAAGTGACGGGGAGCTGTTTTTT
CDR3: CASSLSDGELFF

D: NA
J: TRBJ2-1
V: TRBV7-9
size: NA
length: 14
DNA: TGTGCCAGCAGCTTAAGGGGGGATGAGGATGAGCAGTTCTTC
CDR3: CASSLRGDEDEQFF

D: NA
J: TRBJ2-7
V: TRBV11-3
size: NA
length: 14
DNA: TGTGCCAGCAGCTTTCCCCAGGGGCTCTACGAGCAGTACTTC
CDR3: CASSFPQGLYEQYF

D: NA
J: TRBJ2-5
V: TRBV4-2
size: NA
length: 15
DNA: TGTGCCAGCAGCCAAGATGCAGGGGCTGGGGAGACCCAGTACTTC
CDR3: CASSQDAGAGETQYF

D: NA
J: TRBJ1-1
V: TRBV7-7
size: NA
length: 13
DNA: TGTGCTAGCAGCTCCGGGTTGAACACTGAAGCTTTCTTT
CDR3: CASSSGLNTEAFF

D: NA
J: TRBJ2-5
V: TRBV29-1
size: NA
length: 13
DNA: TGCGCAAGAGGGGGGACTTCTTTGGAGACCCAGTACTTC
CDR3: CARGGTSLETQYF

D: NA
J: TRBJ2-2
V: TRBV18
size: NA
length: 14
DNA: TGTGCCAGCTCGCGGGGGCCGAACACCGGGGAGCTGTTTTTT
CDR3: CASSRGPNTGELFF

D: TRBD2
J: TRBJ2-3
V: TRBV29-1
size: NA
length: 14
DNA: TGCAGCGTTTACGGGACTAGCCGCACAGATACGCAGTATTTT
CDR3: CSVYGTSRTDTQYF

D: NA
J: TRBJ1-1
V: TRBV29-1
size: NA
length: 12
DNA: TGCAGCGTTGACCCGGGAGAAGGGCGAGCTTTCTTT
CDR3: CSVDPGEGRAFF

D: TRBD1
J: TRBJ2-1
V: TRBV12-3/TRBV12-4
size: NA
length: 15
DNA: TGTGCCAGCAGTTTTACCAGGGGGCGATTAAATGAGCAGTTCTTC
CDR3: CASSFTRGRLNEQFF

D: NA
J: TRBJ1-1
V: TRBV15
size: once
length: 13
DNA: TGTGCCACCAGCAGCCAGTTGGGGACTGAAGCTTTCTTT
CDR3: CATSSQLGTEAFF

D: NA
J: TRBJ1-6
V: TRBV5-6
size: NA
length: 13
DNA: TGTGCCAGCACCCTAGGCCGGAATTCACCCCTCCACTTT
CDR3: CASTLGRNSPLHF

D: TRBD2
J: TRBJ2-4
V: TRBV11-1
size: NA
length: 16
DNA: TGTGCCAGCAGCCCCGGGACTAGCGGGGAGAGATACATTCAGTACTTC
CDR3: CASSPGTSGERYIQYF

D: TRBD2
J: TRBJ2-5
V: TRBV20-1
size: NA
length: 15
DNA: TGCAGTGCTAGTGATTTGGGACTAGCGAAAGAGACCCAGTACTTC
CDR3: CSASDLGLAKETQYF

D: NA
J: TRBJ2-5
V: TRBV4-3
size: NA
length: 11
DNA: TGCGCCAGCAGCTCCGGGGAGACCCAGTACTTC
CDR3: CASSSGETQYF

D: TRBD2
J: TRBJ2-7
V: TRBV4-2
size: NA
length: 15
DNA: TGTGCCAGCAGCCAAGATAGAGGACTAGTGAACGAGCAGTACTTC
CDR3: CASSQDRGLVNEQYF

D: NA
J: TRBJ1-6
V: TRBV11-1
size: NA
length: 13
DNA: TGTGCCAGCAGCTTTGGGTCCTCTTCACCCCTCCACTTT
CDR3: CASSFGSSSPLHF

D: TRBD2
J: TRBJ2-1
V: TRBV20-1
size: NA
length: 13
DNA: TGCAGTGCAAGAAGGGGACTAGCGGATGAGCAGTTCTTC
CDR3: CSARRGLADEQFF

D: TRBD2
J: TRBJ2-1
V: TRBV29-1
size: NA
length: 17
DNA: TGCAGCGTTGCGGTCGTGGGCGGGAGGAATACCTACAATGAGCAGTTCTTC
CDR3: CSVAVVGGRNTYNEQFF

D: TRBD2
J: TRBJ2-5
V: TRBV5-1
size: once
length: 16
DNA: TGCGCCAGCAGCTTTAGCGGGAGTTCCGGACAAGAGACCCAGTACTTC
CDR3: CASSFSGSSGQETQYF

D: TRBD2
J: TRBJ2-3
V: TRBV29-1
size: NA
length: 13
DNA: TGCAACGCCTTAGCGGGAAGTACAGATACGCAGTATTTT
CDR3: CNALAGSTDTQYF

D: NA
J: TRBJ2-5
V: TRBV7-6
size: NA
length: 17
DNA: TGTGCCAGCAGCCCCCGGGTCTCAGCGGAGATAAAGGAGACCCAGTACTTC
CDR3: CASSPRVSAEIKETQYF

D: NA
J: TRBJ2-7
V: TRBV12-3/TRBV12-4
size: NA
length: 13
DNA: TGTGCCAGTACCAGGGACTCCTACTACGAGCAGTACTTC
CDR3: CASTRDSYYEQYF